This T cell receptor (beta chain) appears in the sequencing data of a study of CD8+ T cells in alopecia areata. Described treatment: oral pan-JAK inhibitor, 5-10 mg twice daily. This CDR3 contains 11 residues. Germline CDR1 SQVTM, CDR2 ANQGSEA. V was cut by 5 bases and J by 6 bases, with 11 bases left in between. cDNA reverse transcribed from extracted RNA served as the sequencing template. Libraries were prepared by immunoSEQ multiplex PCR; TCRdb keeps only in-frame clonotypes and omits some of them. Seen here are about 160,000 clones, approximately 65% observed once, and the top ten hold more than 0.7%.

V and J are TRBV29-1 and TRBJ2-7; D is uncertain. This clonotype was sampled from a human donor with alopecia areata. The source was CD4+ T cells sorted from blood, collected at week 4, from a patient treated with tofacitinib. The CDR3 loop reads CSVYLWGEQYF. The DNA for the CDR3 is TGCAGCGTTTACCTCTGGGGCGAGCAGTACTTC.